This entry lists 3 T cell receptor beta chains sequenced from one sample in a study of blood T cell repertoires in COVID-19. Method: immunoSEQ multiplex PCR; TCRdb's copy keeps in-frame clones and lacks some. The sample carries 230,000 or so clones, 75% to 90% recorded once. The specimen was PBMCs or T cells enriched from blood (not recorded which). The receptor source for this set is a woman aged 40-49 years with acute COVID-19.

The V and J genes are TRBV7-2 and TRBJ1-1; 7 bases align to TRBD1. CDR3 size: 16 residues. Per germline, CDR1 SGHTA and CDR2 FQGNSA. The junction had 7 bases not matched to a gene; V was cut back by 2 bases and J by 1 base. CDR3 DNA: TGTGCCAGCAGCTTATTTCGTGGGACAGCGAACACTGAAGCTTTCTTT. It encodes CASSLFRGTANTEAFF.

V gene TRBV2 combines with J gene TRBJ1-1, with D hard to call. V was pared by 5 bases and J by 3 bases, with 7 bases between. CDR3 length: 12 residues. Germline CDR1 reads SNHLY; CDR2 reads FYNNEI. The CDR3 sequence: CASSHADTEAFF. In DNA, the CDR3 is TGTGCCAGCAGTCACGCGGACACTGAAGCTTTCTTT. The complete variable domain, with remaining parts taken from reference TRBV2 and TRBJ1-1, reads EPEVTQTPSHQVTQMGQEVILRCVPISNHLYFYWYRQILGQKVEFLVSFYNNEISEKSEIFDDQFSVERPDGSNFTLKIRSTKLEDSAMYFCASSHADTEAFFGQGTRLTVV.

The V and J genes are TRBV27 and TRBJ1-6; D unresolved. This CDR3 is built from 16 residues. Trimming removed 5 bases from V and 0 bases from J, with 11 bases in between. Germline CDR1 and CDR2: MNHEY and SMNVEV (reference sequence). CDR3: CASSPDFSSYNSPLHF. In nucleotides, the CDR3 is TGTGCCAGCAGTCCGGACTTCAGCTCCTATAATTCACCCCTCCACTTT.